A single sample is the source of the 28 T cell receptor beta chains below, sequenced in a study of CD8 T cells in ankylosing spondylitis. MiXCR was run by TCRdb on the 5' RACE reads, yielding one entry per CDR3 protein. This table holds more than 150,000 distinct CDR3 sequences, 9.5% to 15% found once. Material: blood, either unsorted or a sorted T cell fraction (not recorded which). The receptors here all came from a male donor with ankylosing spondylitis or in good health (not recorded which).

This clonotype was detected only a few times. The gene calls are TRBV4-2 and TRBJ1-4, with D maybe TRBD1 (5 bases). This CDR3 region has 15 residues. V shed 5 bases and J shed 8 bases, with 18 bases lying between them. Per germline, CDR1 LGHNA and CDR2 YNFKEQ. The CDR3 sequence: CASSSSGTQEEKLFF. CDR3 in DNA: TGTGCCAGCAGCTCTTCCGGGACCCAAGAGGAAAAACTGTTTTTT.

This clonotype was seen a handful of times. CDR3 sequence: CATQGGYSEKLFF. Here the CDR3 DNA reads TGTGCCACCCAAGGGGGCTATAGTGAAAAACTGTTTTTT. V gene TRBV2 combines with J gene TRBJ1-4; 7 nucleotides agree with TRBD1. This CDR3 has 13 residues. Trimming at V came to 10 bases and at J to 7 bases, leaving 9 bases not matched to a gene. CDR1 is SNHLY and CDR2 is FYNNEI in the germline V gene.

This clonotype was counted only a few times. The CDR3 DNA reads as TGTGCCAGCAGCCCGATCGGGGGGCTGAACACCGGGGAGCTGTTTTTT. Protein sequence: CASSPIGGLNTGELFF. This rearrangement joins TRBV14 to TRBJ2-2, with D maybe TRBD2 (7 bases). The CDR3 contains 16 residues. CDR1 SGHDN and CDR2 FVKESK come from the germline V gene. V was clipped by 4 bases and J by 1 base, with 13 bases between them.

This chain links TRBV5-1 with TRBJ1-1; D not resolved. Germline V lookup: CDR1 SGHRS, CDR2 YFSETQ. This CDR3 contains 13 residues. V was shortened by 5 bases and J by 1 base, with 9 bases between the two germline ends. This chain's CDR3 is CASRSDPNTEAFF. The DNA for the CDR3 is TGCGCCAGCAGATCGGACCCGAACACTGAAGCTTTCTTT.

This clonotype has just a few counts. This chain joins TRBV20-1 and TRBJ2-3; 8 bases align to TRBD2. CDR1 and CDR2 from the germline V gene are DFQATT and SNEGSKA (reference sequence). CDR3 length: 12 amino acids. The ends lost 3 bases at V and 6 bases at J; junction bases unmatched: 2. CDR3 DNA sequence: TGCAGTGCTAGCGGGAGGGAGGATACGCAGTATTTT. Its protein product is CSASGREDTQYF.

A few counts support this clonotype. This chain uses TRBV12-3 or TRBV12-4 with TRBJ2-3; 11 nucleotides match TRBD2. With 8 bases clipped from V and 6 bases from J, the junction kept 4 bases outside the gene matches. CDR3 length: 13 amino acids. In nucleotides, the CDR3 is TGTGCCAGCTTAGCGGGGGGGCTGGATACGCAGTATTTT. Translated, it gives CASLAGGLDTQYF.

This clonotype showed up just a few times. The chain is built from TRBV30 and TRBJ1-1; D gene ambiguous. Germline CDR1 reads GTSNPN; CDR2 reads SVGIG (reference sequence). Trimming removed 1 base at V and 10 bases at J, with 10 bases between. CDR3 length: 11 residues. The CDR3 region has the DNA TGTGCCTGGAGTGCAGTAGATGTAGCTTTCTTT. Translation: CAWSAVDVAFF. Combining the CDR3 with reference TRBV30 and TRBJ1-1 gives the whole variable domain SQTIHQWPATLVQPVGSPLSLECTVEGTSNPNLYWYRQAAGRGLQLLFYSVGIGQISSEVPQNLSASRPQDRQFILSSKKLLLSDSGFYLCAWSAVDVAFFGQGTRLTVV.

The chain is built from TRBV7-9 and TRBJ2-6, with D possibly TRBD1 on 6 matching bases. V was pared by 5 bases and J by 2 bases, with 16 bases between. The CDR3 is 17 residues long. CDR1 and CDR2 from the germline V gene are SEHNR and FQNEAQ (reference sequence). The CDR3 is CASSTTTGTAGANVLTF. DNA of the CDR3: TGTGCCAGCAGCACGACGACAGGAACTGCTGGGGCCAACGTCCTGACTTTC.

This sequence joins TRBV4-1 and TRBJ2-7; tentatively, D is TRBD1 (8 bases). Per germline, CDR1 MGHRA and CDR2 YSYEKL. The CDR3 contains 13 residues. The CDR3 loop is CAQGGGPAYEQYF. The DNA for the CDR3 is TGCGCACAGGGGGGGGGACCGGCCTACGAGCAGTACTTC.

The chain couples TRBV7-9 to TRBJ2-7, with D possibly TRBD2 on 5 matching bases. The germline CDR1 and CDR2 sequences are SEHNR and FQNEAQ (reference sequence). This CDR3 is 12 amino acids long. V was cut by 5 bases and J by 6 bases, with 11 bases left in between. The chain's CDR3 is CASSGEGSEQYF. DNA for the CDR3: TGTGCCAGCAGCGGAGAGGGATCCGAGCAGTACTTC.

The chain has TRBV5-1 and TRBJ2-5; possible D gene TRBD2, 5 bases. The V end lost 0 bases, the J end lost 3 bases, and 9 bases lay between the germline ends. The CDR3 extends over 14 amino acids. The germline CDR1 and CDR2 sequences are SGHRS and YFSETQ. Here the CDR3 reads CASSLDPGEETQYF. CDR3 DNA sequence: TGCGCCAGCAGCTTGGATCCCGGGGAAGAGACCCAGTACTTC.

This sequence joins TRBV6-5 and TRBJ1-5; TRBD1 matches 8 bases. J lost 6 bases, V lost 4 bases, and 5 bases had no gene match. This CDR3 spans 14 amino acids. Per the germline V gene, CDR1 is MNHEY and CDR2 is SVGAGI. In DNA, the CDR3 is TGTGCCAGCAGTTTGACAGGGGCTCCTCAGCCCCAGCATTTT. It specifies CASSLTGAPQPQHF.

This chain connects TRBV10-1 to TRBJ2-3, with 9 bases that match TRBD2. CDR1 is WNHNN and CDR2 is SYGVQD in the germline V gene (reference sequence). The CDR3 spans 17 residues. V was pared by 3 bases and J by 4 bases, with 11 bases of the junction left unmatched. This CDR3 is CASSDNLLAGQADTQYF. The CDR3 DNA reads TGCGCCAGCAGTGACAACCTTCTAGCGGGGCAGGCAGATACGCAGTATTTT.

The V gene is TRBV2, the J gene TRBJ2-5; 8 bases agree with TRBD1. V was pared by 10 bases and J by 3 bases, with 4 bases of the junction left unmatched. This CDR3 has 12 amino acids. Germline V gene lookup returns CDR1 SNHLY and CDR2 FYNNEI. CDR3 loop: CAIQDREETQYF. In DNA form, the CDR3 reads TGTGCCATCCAGGACAGGGAAGAGACCCAGTACTTC.

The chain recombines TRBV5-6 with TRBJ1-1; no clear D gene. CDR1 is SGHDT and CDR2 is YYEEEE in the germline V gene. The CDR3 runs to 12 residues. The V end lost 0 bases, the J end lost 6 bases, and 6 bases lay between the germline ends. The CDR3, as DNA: TGTGCCAGCAGCTTGGGCAGCTCTGAAGCTTTCTTT. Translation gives CASSLGSSEAFF.

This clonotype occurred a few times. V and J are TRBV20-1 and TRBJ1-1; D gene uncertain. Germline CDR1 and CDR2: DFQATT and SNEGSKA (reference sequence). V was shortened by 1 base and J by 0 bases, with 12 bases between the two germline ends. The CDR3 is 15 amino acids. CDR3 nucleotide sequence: TGCAGTGCTAGAGTCCTCCGGACCGTGAACACTGAAGCTTTCTTT. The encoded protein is CSARVLRTVNTEAFF.

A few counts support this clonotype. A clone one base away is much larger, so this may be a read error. CDR3 residues: CASSDGTSTDTQYF. In DNA, the CDR3 is TGTGCCAGCAGTGACGGGACTAGCACAGATACGCAGTATTTT. The V call is TRBV6-4, the J call TRBJ2-3; D is perhaps TRBD2 (6 bases). The germline V gene has CDR1 MRHNA and CDR2 SNTAGT. This CDR3 has 14 residues. V lost 2 bases and J 0 bases, leaving 6 bases between the germline ends.

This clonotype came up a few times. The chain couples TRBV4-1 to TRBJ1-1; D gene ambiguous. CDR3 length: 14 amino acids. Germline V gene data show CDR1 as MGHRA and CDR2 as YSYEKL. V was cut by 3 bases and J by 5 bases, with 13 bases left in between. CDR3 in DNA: TGCGCCAGCAGCCACCCAGAGAGGCTTACTGAAGCTTTCTTT. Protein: CASSHPERLTEAFF.

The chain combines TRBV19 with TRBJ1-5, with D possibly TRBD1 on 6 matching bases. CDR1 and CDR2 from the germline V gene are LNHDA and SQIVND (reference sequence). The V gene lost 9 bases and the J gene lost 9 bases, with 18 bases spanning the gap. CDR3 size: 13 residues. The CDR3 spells CASTLGGLGPQHF. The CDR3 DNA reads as TGTGCCAGCACTCTGGGGGGCTTGGGGCCCCAGCATTTT.

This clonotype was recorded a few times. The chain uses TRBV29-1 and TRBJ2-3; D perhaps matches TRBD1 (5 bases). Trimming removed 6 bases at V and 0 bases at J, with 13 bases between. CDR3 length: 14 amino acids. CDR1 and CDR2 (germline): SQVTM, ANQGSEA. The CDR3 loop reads CSVSSGISTDTQYF. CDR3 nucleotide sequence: TGCAGCGTATCCTCAGGGATTAGCACAGATACGCAGTATTTT.

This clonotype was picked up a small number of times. CDR3: CAIRDTPGGITEAFF. DNA for the CDR3: TGTGCCATCAGAGATACCCCAGGGGGCATAACTGAAGCTTTCTTT. The gene calls are TRBV10-3 and TRBJ1-1; TRBD1 matches at 8 bases. Germline V gene lookup returns CDR1 ENHRY and CDR2 SYGVKD. This CDR3 is built from 15 residues. J was trimmed by 5 bases and V by 6 bases; bases with no gene match: 11.

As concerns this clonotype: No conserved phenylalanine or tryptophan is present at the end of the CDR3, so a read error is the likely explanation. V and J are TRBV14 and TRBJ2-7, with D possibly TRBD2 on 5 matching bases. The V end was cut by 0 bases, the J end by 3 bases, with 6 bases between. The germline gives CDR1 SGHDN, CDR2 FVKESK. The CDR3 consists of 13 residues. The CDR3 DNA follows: TGTGCCAGCAGCCAAGAACGGGACTACGAGCAGTACTTG. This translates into CASSQERDYEQYL.

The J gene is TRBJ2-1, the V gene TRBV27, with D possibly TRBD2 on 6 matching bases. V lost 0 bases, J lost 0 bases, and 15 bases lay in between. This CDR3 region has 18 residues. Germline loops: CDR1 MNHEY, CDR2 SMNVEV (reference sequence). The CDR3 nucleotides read TGTGCCAGCAGTTTATCTGCGGGGACGGGGGACTCCTACAATGAGCAGTTCTTC. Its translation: CASSLSAGTGDSYNEQFF.

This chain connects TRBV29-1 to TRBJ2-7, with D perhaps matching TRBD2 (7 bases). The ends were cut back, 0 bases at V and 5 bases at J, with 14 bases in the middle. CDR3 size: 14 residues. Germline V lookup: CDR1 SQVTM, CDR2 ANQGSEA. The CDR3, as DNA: TGCAGCGTTGAAGATGGGAGGGGGTTAAACGAGCAGTACTTC. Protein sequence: CSVEDGRGLNEQYF.

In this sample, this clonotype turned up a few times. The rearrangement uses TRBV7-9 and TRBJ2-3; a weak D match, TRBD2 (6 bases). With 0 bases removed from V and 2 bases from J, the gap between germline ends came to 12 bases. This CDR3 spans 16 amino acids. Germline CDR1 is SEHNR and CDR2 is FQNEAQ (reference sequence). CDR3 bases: TGTGCCAGCAGCTTAGCGGGGGGACTTTACACAGATACGCAGTATTTT. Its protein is CASSLAGGLYTDTQYF. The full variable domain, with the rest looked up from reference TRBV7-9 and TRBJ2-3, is DTGVSQNPRHKITKRGQNVTFRCDPISEHNRLYWYRQTLGQGPEFLTYFQNEAQLEKSRLLSDRFSAERPKGSFSTLEIQRTEQGDSAMYLCASSLAGGLYTDTQYFGPGTRLTVL.

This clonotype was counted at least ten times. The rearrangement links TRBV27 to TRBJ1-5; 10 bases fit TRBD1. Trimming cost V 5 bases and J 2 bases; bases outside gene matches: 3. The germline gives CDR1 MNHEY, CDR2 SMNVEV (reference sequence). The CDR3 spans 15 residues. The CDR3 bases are TGTGCCAGCAGTGCCGGGACAGGGGGCAATCAGCCCCAGCATTTT. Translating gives CASSAGTGGNQPQHF.

CDR3 protein: CASSFSRGGQPQHF. In nucleotides, the CDR3 is TGTGCCAGCAGTTTCAGCAGGGGAGGGCAGCCCCAGCATTTT. The chain carries TRBV12-3 or TRBV12-4 and TRBJ1-5, with a tentative D call TRBD1 (6 bases). The CDR3 has 14 amino acids. V gave up 3 bases and J gave up 7 bases, with 13 bases separating them.

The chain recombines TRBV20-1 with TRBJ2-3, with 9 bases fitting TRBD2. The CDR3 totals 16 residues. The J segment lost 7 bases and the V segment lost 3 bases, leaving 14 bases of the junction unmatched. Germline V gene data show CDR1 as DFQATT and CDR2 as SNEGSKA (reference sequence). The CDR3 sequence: CSARGSSGGVVNTQYF. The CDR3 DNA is TGCAGTGCTAGGGGAAGTAGCGGGGGAGTTGTGAATACGCAGTATTTT.